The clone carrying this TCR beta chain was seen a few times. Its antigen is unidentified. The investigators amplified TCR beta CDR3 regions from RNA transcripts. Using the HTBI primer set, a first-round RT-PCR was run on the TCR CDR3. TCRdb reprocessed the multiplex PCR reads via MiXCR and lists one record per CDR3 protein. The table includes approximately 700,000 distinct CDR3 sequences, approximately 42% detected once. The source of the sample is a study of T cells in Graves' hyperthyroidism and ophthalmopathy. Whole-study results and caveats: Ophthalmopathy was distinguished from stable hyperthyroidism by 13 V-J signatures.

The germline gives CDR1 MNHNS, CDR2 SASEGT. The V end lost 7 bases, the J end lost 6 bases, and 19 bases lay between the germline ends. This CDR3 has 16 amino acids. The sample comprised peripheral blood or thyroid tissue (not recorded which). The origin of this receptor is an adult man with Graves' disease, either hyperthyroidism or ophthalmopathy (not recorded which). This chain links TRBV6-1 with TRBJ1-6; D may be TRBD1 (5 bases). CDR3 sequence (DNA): TGTGCCAGCACACCCCAAGGGATGGGGGGTAATTCACCCCTCCACTTT. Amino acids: CASTPQGMGGNSPLHF.